The 3 T cell receptor beta chains given below trace back to one sample, sequenced in a study of blood T cell repertoires in COVID-19. Profiled with immunoSEQ multiplex PCR; TCRdb holds only in-frame clones, not every one. The profile shows some 300,000 clones, approximately 88% of them singletons. The sample taken for sequencing was peripheral blood. The receptors stem from a woman aged 25 to 39 who had recovered from COVID-19.

The gene calls are TRBV5-1 and TRBJ2-1; possible D gene TRBD1, 6 bases. Trimming stripped 5 bases from V and 9 bases from J, with 9 bases between. The CDR3 totals 11 residues. Per the germline V gene, CDR1 is SGHRS and CDR2 is YFSETQ. DNA for the CDR3: TGCGCCAGCAGGGGGGCGAGTGAGCAGTTCTTC. Translating it yields CASRGASEQFF.

The rearrangement uses TRBV19 and TRBJ1-5; D call uncertain. Trimming took 5 bases from V and 1 from J, leaving 15 bases between them. CDR1 and CDR2 (germline): LNHDA, SQIVND (reference sequence). This CDR3 is 16 amino acids long. The CDR3: CASSPDLSLSNQPQHF. The DNA of the CDR3 is TGTGCCAGTAGTCCCGACTTAAGTCTGAGCAATCAGCCCCAGCATTTT.

The rearrangement links TRBV4-3 to TRBJ2-7, with unresolved D. V was trimmed by 0 bases and J by 1 base, leaving 7 bases between them. Germline CDR1 reads LGHNA; CDR2 reads YSLEER. CDR3 size: 14 residues. The CDR3 nucleotides are TGCGCCAGCAGCCAAGAGGGCATATCCTACGAGCAGTACTTC. Translated, it gives CASSQEGISYEQYF.